Listed below are T cell receptor beta chains from one sample, sequenced in a study of CD8 T cells in ankylosing spondylitis. Each CDR3 protein gets one entry after TCRdb re-called the 5' RACE reads with MiXCR. The sample has about 540,000 distinct CDR3 sequences; roughly 13% are singletons. The sample comprised blood, either unsorted or a sorted T cell fraction (not recorded which). The receptors here all came from a male donor with ankylosing spondylitis. CDR3s include the opening cysteine and the closing phenylalanine or tryptophan. Each record gives: J gene, D gene, V gene, clone size, CDR3 protein, CDR3 DNA. A D gene is named only where the DNA matches it firmly. Size is omitted from some rows. Given values are once, few, many or a class for expanded clones.

>TRBJ1-5|TRBD1|TRBV3-1|-
CASSYTGGSDQPQHF
TGTGCCAGCAGCTATACAGGGGGGAGCGATCAGCCCCAGCATTTT
>TRBJ2-5|-|TRBV6-2/TRBV6-3|-
CASSYSMSAAETQYF
TGTGCCAGCAGTTACTCTATGTCGGCGGCGGAGACCCAGTACTTC
>TRBJ2-1|TRBD1|TRBV24-1|-
CATSDFRGQRYNEQFF
TGTGCCACCAGTGATTTTAGGGGGCAAAGGTACAATGAGCAGTTCTTC
>TRBJ2-7|-|TRBV20-1|-
CSARAPYPASYEQYF
TGCAGTGCTAGAGCCCCCTACCCAGCCTCCTACGAGCAGTACTTC
>TRBJ2-1|TRBD2|TRBV15|few
CATSRDPAGTSGSLGFF
TGTGCCACCAGCAGAGATCCCGCCGGGACTAGCGGGTCATTGGGGTTCTTC
>TRBJ2-2|-|TRBV7-7|many
CASSPASPSNTGELFF
TGTGCCAGCAGCCCCGCCAGTCCGTCGAACACCGGGGAGCTGTTTTTT
>TRBJ2-5|-|TRBV29-1|many
CSVERTGQETQYF
TGCAGCGTTGAACGCACAGGCCAAGAGACCCAGTACTTC
>TRBJ1-4|-|TRBV5-1|-
CASSRGSSTNEKLFF
TGCGCCAGCAGCCGGGGATCCTCAACTAATGAAAAACTGTTTTTT
>TRBJ2-1|-|TRBV6-1|-
CASRPWTESSYNEQFF
TGTGCCAGCAGACCCTGGACGGAGAGCTCCTACAATGAGCAGTTCTTC
>TRBJ1-1|-|TRBV7-9|-
CAGSTRTIGGTEAFF
TGTGCCGGCAGCACCCGGACGATCGGGGGAACTGAAGCTTTCTTT
>TRBJ2-1|TRBD1|TRBV27|few
CASSWGQGAFNEQFF
TGTGCCAGCAGTTGGGGACAGGGGGCATTCAATGAGCAGTTCTTC
>TRBJ1-2|-|TRBV3-1|few
CASSQGAGYTF
TGTGCCAGCAGCCAAGGGGCCGGCTACACCTTC
>TRBJ1-2|-|TRBV3-1|-
CASSQEWVGYTF
TGTGCCAGCAGCCAAGAGTGGGTAGGCTACACCTTC
>TRBJ2-3|TRBD2|TRBV11-2|few
CASSLSPGLAGPGADTQYF
TGTGCCAGCAGCCTAAGTCCGGGACTAGCGGGCCCTGGGGCAGATACGCAGTATTTT
>TRBJ2-1|-|TRBV20-1|-
CSASTSYSYNEQFF
TGCAGTGCTAGCACCTCCTACTCCTACAATGAGCAGTTCTTC
>TRBJ2-7|TRBD1|TRBV11-2|many
CASSGQVEQYF
TGTGCCAGCAGTGGACAGGTCGAGCAGTACTTC
>TRBJ2-1|-|TRBV6-5|many
CASSDSGLSTYNEQFF
TGTGCCAGCAGTGACTCCGGCCTAAGCACCTACAATGAGCAGTTCTTC
>TRBJ2-1|-|TRBV27|-
CASSLNPTGEGEQFF
TGTGCCAGCAGTTTAAACCCGACAGGGGAGGGTGAGCAGTTCTTC
>TRBJ2-4|-|TRBV7-6|many
CASSSSYTNIQYF
TGTGCCAGCAGCTCTTCTTATACGAACATTCAGTACTTC
>TRBJ2-4|TRBD2|TRBV7-8|few
CASSPGTSSENIQYF
TGTGCCAGCAGCCCCGGGACTAGTAGTGAGAACATTCAGTACTTC
>TRBJ1-2|-|TRBV5-1|-
CASSLFQGRDGYTF
TGCGCCAGCAGCTTATTTCAGGGGCGGGATGGCTACACCTTC
>TRBJ2-3|-|TRBV20-1|few
CSASEGSATDTQYF
TGCAGTGCTAGCGAAGGCAGCGCGACAGATACGCAGTATTTT
>TRBJ2-2|-|TRBV6-2/TRBV6-3|many
CASSYSSQPEDLNTGELFF
TGTGCCAGCAGTTACTCGAGTCAACCGGAGGACTTAAACACCGGGGAGCTGTTTTTT
>TRBJ2-3|-|TRBV12-3/TRBV12-4|many
CASKPGPSTDTQYF
TGTGCCAGCAAACCGGGACCTAGCACAGATACGCAGTATTTT
>TRBJ2-1|TRBD2|TRBV20-1|-
CSARGGLAGAHSYNEQFF
TGCAGTGCTAGGGGGGGACTAGCGGGAGCCCACTCCTACAATGAGCAGTTCTTC
>TRBJ2-1|-|TRBV5-1|many
CASSEDQQGYNEQFF
TGCGCCAGCAGCGAGGACCAGCAGGGCTACAATGAGCAGTTCTTC
>TRBJ2-3|-|TRBV29-1|many
CSVVRLGDTQYF
TGCAGCGTTGTCCGACTCGGAGATACGCAGTATTTT
>TRBJ1-2|-|TRBV3-1|few
CASSQLGPGAGYTF
TGTGCCAGCAGCCAACTGGGCCCGGGGGCTGGCTACACCTTC
>TRBJ2-3|-|TRBV12-3/TRBV12-4|-
CASSSLGGGTDTQYF
TGTGCCAGCAGTTCACTTGGCGGAGGCACAGATACGCAGTATTTT
>TRBJ2-3|-|TRBV4-2|-
CASSQGPGTDTQYF
TGTGCCAGCAGCCAAGGACCAGGGACAGATACGCAGTATTTT
>TRBJ2-7|TRBD1|TRBV7-8|few
CASSPRVPGTGFEQYF
TGTGCCAGCAGCCCTCGGGTTCCCGGGACAGGGTTCGAGCAGTACTTC
>TRBJ2-2|-|TRBV15|few
CATSRGTGELFF
TGTGCCACCAGCAGAGGTACCGGGGAGCTGTTTTTT
>TRBJ1-1|-|TRBV7-2|-
CASSLVPHLGTEAFF
TGTGCCAGCAGCTTAGTCCCACATCTGGGGACTGAAGCTTTCTTT
>TRBJ2-7|-|TRBV15|-
CATSRQEFPVEQYF
TGTGCCACCAGCAGACAGGAGTTTCCCGTGGAGCAGTACTTC
>TRBJ1-5|TRBD1|TRBV2|-
CASTGWRQGAQPQHF
TGTGCCAGCACTGGTTGGAGACAGGGGGCTCAGCCCCAGCATTTT
>TRBJ2-5|TRBD1|TRBV20-1|few
CSAIGTGNQETQYF
TGCAGTGCTATTGGGACAGGGAACCAAGAGACCCAGTACTTC
>TRBJ2-1|TRBD1|TRBV6-1|-
CATALTGASYNEQFF
TGTGCCACAGCCCTTACAGGGGCTTCCTACAATGAGCAGTTCTTC
>TRBJ2-1|TRBD2|TRBV3-1|-
CASSLLAGGVNEQFF
TGTGCCAGCAGCCTACTAGCGGGAGGCGTCAATGAGCAGTTCTTC
>TRBJ1-4|-|TRBV20-1|few
CSARPLRGAEKLFF
TGCAGTGCTAGACCCCTCCGAGGGGCAGAAAAACTGTTTTTT
>TRBJ2-1|-|TRBV7-8|few
CASSFYLDLDHNEQFF
TGTGCCAGCAGCTTTTATTTGGACCTAGATCACAATGAGCAGTTCTTC
>TRBJ2-3|-|TRBV5-1|-
CASSFNQGLYTDTQYF
TGCGCCAGCAGCTTTAACCAGGGGTTATACACAGATACGCAGTATTTT
>TRBJ2-2|-|TRBV24-1|many
CATSNQGTHTGELFF
TGTGCCACCAGCAATCAGGGGACTCACACCGGGGAGCTGTTTTTT
>TRBJ2-3|TRBD2|TRBV29-1|many
CSVEGDRTSKDTQYF
TGCAGCGTTGAAGGGGATAGGACTAGTAAAGATACGCAGTATTTT
>TRBJ2-1|TRBD2|TRBV20-1|few
CSAEGRAVSYNEQFF
TGCAGTGCCGAGGGGAGGGCTGTCTCCTACAATGAGCAGTTCTTC
>TRBJ2-7|-|TRBV7-2|-
CASSLRGHAYEQYF
TGTGCCAGCAGCTTACGGGGACACGCCTACGAGCAGTACTTC
>TRBJ1-4|TRBD1|TRBV18|few
CASSPGQEGREKLFF
TGTGCCAGCTCACCGGGACAGGAGGGGCGAGAAAAACTGTTTTTT
>TRBJ1-1|-|TRBV4-2|-
CASSQRDGGRNTEAFF
TGTGCCAGCAGCCAAAGGGACGGAGGTAGGAACACTGAAGCTTTCTTT
>TRBJ2-1|-|TRBV14|few
CASSKGLWGPAGEQFF
TGTGCCAGCAGTAAGGGATTGTGGGGACCGGCCGGTGAGCAGTTCTTC
>TRBJ2-7|-|TRBV7-9|-
CASSPAGTGLSYEQYF
TGTGCCAGCAGCCCCGCCGGAACAGGGCTCTCCTACGAGCAGTACTTC
>TRBJ2-2|TRBD1|TRBV29-1|few
CSVSRGQPNTGELFF
TGCAGCGTCTCCCGGGGACAGCCAAACACCGGGGAGCTGTTTTTT
>TRBJ2-7|TRBD1|TRBV5-1|many
CASSLGTGGYEQYF
TGCGCCAGCAGCTTGGGGACAGGGGGCTACGAGCAGTACTTC
>TRBJ1-2|-|TRBV20-1|few
CSARDIGGPNYGYTF
TGCAGTGCTAGAGACATAGGCGGACCTAACTATGGCTACACCTTC
>TRBJ2-3|-|TRBV6-1|many
CASSEFVGDTQYF
TGTGCCAGCAGTGAGTTTGTTGGAGATACGCAGTATTTT
>TRBJ2-5|-|TRBV5-1|many
CASSYGSQGETQYF
TGCGCCAGCAGCTACGGGTCTCAGGGGGAGACCCAGTACTTC
>TRBJ1-1|-|TRBV5-5|-
CASSWDLPGVGTEAFF
TGTGCCAGCAGCTGGGACCTCCCAGGTGTGGGGACTGAAGCTTTCTTT
>TRBJ2-3|-|TRBV20-1|many
CSARDFSTASTDTQYF
TGCAGTGCTAGAGATTTTTCGACGGCAAGCACAGATACGCAGTATTTT
>TRBJ1-2|-|TRBV7-8|-
CASSPRRGGQVYYGYTF
TGTGCCAGCAGCCCACGTAGAGGTGGGCAGGTCTACTATGGCTACACCTTC
>TRBJ2-1|-|TRBV6-2/TRBV6-3|-
CASSSPALLASESSYNEQFF
TGTGCCAGCAGCTCACCCGCCCTGTTGGCTAGCGAGTCCTCCTACAATGAGCAGTTCTTC
>TRBJ1-1|-|TRBV10-3|-
CAIRGGQEEMAFF
TGTGCCATCAGGGGTGGACAAGAAGAGATGGCTTTCTTT
>TRBJ1-2|-|TRBV3-1|-
CASSHFRSGYTF
TGTGCCAGCAGCCACTTCCGAAGTGGCTACACCTTC